The T cell receptor beta chain under discussion was sequenced for a study of blood T cell repertoires in COVID-19. Study-wide context: Material from acute and convalescent COVID-19 was sourced from the United States, Italy and Spain.

Authors' analysis steps: Reference gene primer amplification yielded estimated nucleated cell counts. The assay was immunoSEQ multiplex PCR, and TCRdb's table has in-frame clones only and misses some. D and trimming come from the DNA, and the V and J calls and clone size come from that table. The table has roughly 100,000 clones, less than 90% seen once. This CDR3 contains 14 residues. Trimming took 2 bases from V and 6 from J, leaving 14 bases between them. Germline CDR1 is SGHTA and CDR2 is FQGTGA. J is TRBJ2-7 and V is TRBV7-3; a weak D match, TRBD2 (5 bases). The origin of this receptor is a man in his fifties with acute or convalescent COVID-19. The sample consisted of peripheral blood. The CDR3 bases are TGTGCCAGCAGCTTATCGGGTCGCAGCGGCGAGCAGTACTTC. Translated: CASSLSGRSGEQYF.